Below, 27 T cell receptor beta chains from the same sample are listed, as sequenced in a study of spatial heterogeneity in lung cancer. MiXCR was run by TCRdb on the 5' RACE reads, yielding one entry per CDR3 protein. The table includes tens of thousands of distinct CDR3 sequences, 15% to 25% detected once. Time point described: sample taken at primary tumor resection. Whole RNA, isolated from tumor, nontumor lung or frozen PBMC, was sequenced without prior sorting. The input for sequencing was PBMCs, taken at surgery. The receptors were sampled from a male donor with early-stage non-small cell lung cancer.

The gene calls are TRBV3-1 and TRBJ1-1; weak D call: TRBD1 (6 bases). Trimming removed 1 base at V and 4 bases at J, with 13 bases between. This CDR3 contains 15 residues. Germline CDR1 reads LGHDT; CDR2 reads YNNKEL (reference sequence). The CDR3 is CASSQGLGGGTEAFF. CDR3 bases: TGTGCCAGCAGCCAAGGACTGGGGGGCGGCACTGAAGCTTTCTTT.

This clonotype was detected a few times. V is TRBV24-1 and J is TRBJ1-1; TRBD1 aligns across 8 bases. Unmatched junction bases numbered 5, after V lost 4 bases and J lost 11 bases. The CDR3 totals 12 residues. The germline V gene encodes CDR1 KGHDR and CDR2 SFDVKD. The DNA for the CDR3 is TGTGCCACCAGTGACGCGACAGGGGTCGCTTTCTTT. Residues: CATSDATGVAFF.

This clonotype was counted at least ten times. The junction departs from germline at one end; a sequencing error may be responsible. The chain links TRBV7-7 to TRBJ2-3; D remains unclear. Germline V lookup: CDR1 SSHAT, CDR2 FNYEAQ (reference sequence). This CDR3 comprises 13 residues. The CDR3 DNA follows: TGTGCTAGCAGCCCCTCGCTTCAAGATACGCAGTATTTT. Translated, it gives CASSPSLQDTQYF.

The chain couples TRBV20-1 to TRBJ2-5; D is unclear. Looked up from germline, CDR1 is DFQATT and CDR2 is SNEGSKA (reference sequence). This CDR3 is 12 amino acids long. Between the trimmed V and J ends, which lost 2 bases and 7 bases, there was a span of 11 bases. CDR3 nucleotide sequence: TGCAGTGCTAGACCCCAGAAGGGGACCCAGTACTTC. Translation gives CSARPQKGTQYF.

This chain connects TRBV6-2 or TRBV6-3 to TRBJ2-1; perhaps D is TRBD1 or TRBD2 (6 bases each). The CDR3 spans 14 residues. Looked up from germline, CDR1 is MNHEY and CDR2 is SVGEGT. V was clipped by 8 bases and J by 4 bases, with 15 bases between them. DNA of the CDR3: TGTGCCAGCCTACAGGGAGGCTCGTACAATGAGCAGTTCTTC. Encoded protein: CASLQGGSYNEQFF.

The chain links TRBV3-1 to TRBJ1-2, with unresolved D. The germline V gene encodes CDR1 LGHDT and CDR2 YNNKEL (reference sequence). This CDR3 is 14 amino acids long. Trimming pared 6 bases from V and 7 bases from J, leaving 18 bases between. CDR3 in DNA: TGTGCCAGCAGTCCAAACGGGCCGGCGGCTGGCTACACCTTC. Translated, it gives CASSPNGPAAGYTF.

On this clonotype: Its ends do not fully match the called genes, so a read error is possible. The chain links TRBV14 to TRBJ2-1, with 7 bases that match TRBD2. The CDR3 runs to 14 residues. Germline-derived CDR1 and CDR2 are SGHDN and FVKESK. This CDR3 is CASSQEVPGGGPIF. The CDR3 bases are TGTGCCAGCAGCCAAGAGGTCCCGGGAGGCGGTCCGATCTTC. Based on the CDR3 plus reference TRBV14 and TRBJ2-1, the full variable domain is EAGVTQFPSHSVIEKGQTVTLRCDPISGHDNLYWYRRVMGKEIKFLLHFVKESKQDESGMPNNRFLAERTGGTYSTLKVQPAELEDSGVYFCASSQEVPGGGPIFGPGTRLTVL.

A single count supports this clonotype. CDR3 sequence (DNA): TGCGCCAGCAGCCAAGGTCCACTAGCGGAATACGAGCAGTACTTC. It encodes CASSQGPLAEYEQYF. The rearrangement uses TRBV4-1 and TRBJ2-7; 8 bases map to TRBD2. V lost 1 base and J lost 4; bases outside the gene matches: 6. Germline CDR1 is MGHRA and CDR2 is YSYEKL. CDR3 length: 15 amino acids.

This clonotype was counted only a few times. The genes are TRBV10-3 and TRBJ2-7; 14 bases agree with TRBD2. After removal of 6 bases from V and 0 bases from J, the junction contained 10 bases not matched to a gene. The CDR3 runs 18 residues. Germline V lookup: CDR1 ENHRY, CDR2 SYGVKD. CDR3 DNA: TGTGCCATCAGCCCCGGGACTAGCGGGAGCCCGAGCTCCTACGAGCAGTACTTC. Residues: CAISPGTSGSPSSYEQYF.

This clonotype was detected ten times or more. This chain uses TRBV3-1 with TRBJ1-6; D gene unclear. Germline values: CDR1 LGHDT, CDR2 YNNKEL (reference sequence). Trimming pared 8 bases from V and 7 bases from J, leaving 9 bases between. The CDR3 sequence is 12 residues long. This chain's CDR3 is CASGPQNSPLHF. The CDR3 DNA is TGTGCCAGCGGACCCCAAAATTCACCCCTCCACTTT.

This clonotype has more than one count but fewer than ten. The CDR3 DNA reads as TGTGCCAGTAGCCTGACAGATTCACCCCTCCACTTT. Its translation is CASSLTDSPLHF. The V gene is TRBV19, the J gene TRBJ1-6, with a possible D match to TRBD1 (5 bases). Trimming took 6 bases from V and 8 from J, leaving 8 bases between them. The CDR3 extends over 12 amino acids. Germline loops: CDR1 LNHDA, CDR2 SQIVND (reference sequence).

Many counts were recorded for this clonotype. The chain uses TRBV27 and TRBJ1-1; D uncertain. CDR1 and CDR2 from the germline V gene are MNHEY and SMNVEV (reference sequence). V gave up 5 bases and J gave up 10 bases, with 8 bases separating them. The length of the CDR3 is 10 residues. The chain's CDR3 is CASSTRGAFF. CDR3 DNA sequence: TGTGCCAGCAGTACCCGGGGAGCTTTCTTT.

This chain links TRBV7-2 with TRBJ1-6, with 9 bases that match TRBD1. The CDR3 runs 15 residues. In germline, CDR1 is SGHTA, CDR2 FQGNSA. V trimming: 5 bases; J trimming: 10 bases; junction bases outside the gene matches: 9. The CDR3 DNA follows: TGTGCCAGCAGCGGAGGGACAGGGAGTGACTCACCCCTCCACTTT. It codes for CASSGGTGSDSPLHF.

This clonotype was observed a handful of times. The chain has TRBV4-1 and TRBJ2-3, with D unresolved. The CDR3 extends over 17 amino acids. Germline CDR1 MGHRA, CDR2 YSYEKL. Trimming stripped 1 base from V and 1 base from J, with 15 bases between. CDR3 nucleotides: TGCGCCAGCAGCCAAGCCCCAGCGCACCAACGCACAGATACGCAGTATTTT. It is translated as CASSQAPAHQRTDTQYF.

There are a few counts of this clonotype. V and J are TRBV27 and TRBJ1-3; D might be TRBD1 (6 bases). The germline V gene has CDR1 MNHEY and CDR2 SMNVEV (reference sequence). V dropped 5 bases and J dropped 7 bases, with 6 bases sitting between them. This CDR3 has 11 residues. Here the CDR3 DNA reads TGTGCCAGCAGTAGGGGGAACACCATATATTTT. Translating gives CASSRGNTIYF.

This chain joins TRBV6-4 and TRBJ2-1; TRBD2 matches at 13 bases. V lost 6 bases and J lost 6; bases outside the gene matches: 8. The CDR3 has 16 residues. The germline gives CDR1 MRHNA, CDR2 SNTAGT. The CDR3 protein is CASSRTSGGSVNEQFF. The CDR3 DNA sequence: TGTGCCAGCAGCCGGACTAGCGGGGGATCTGTCAATGAGCAGTTCTTC.

The chain links TRBV7-9 to TRBJ2-7, with TRBD2 matching 9 bases. The ends lost 4 bases at V and 2 bases at J; junction bases unmatched: 9. The CDR3 loop spans 16 amino acids. The germline gives CDR1 SEHNR, CDR2 FQNEAQ (reference sequence). The CDR3 nucleotides are TGTGCCAGCAGCTCCCTTAGCGGGAGAGTAGCCTACGAGCAGTACTTC. This sequence encodes CASSSLSGRVAYEQYF.

J is TRBJ2-3 and V is TRBV24-1; TRBD2 matches 12 bases. V shed 4 bases, J shed 3 bases, and the junction held 10 bases outside the gene matches. Germline V gives CDR1 KGHDR, CDR2 SFDVKD. The CDR3 runs to 18 residues. This chain's CDR3 is CATSDPRLAGGNTDTQYF. CDR3 coding DNA: TGTGCCACCAGTGACCCCCGGCTAGCGGGGGGGAATACAGATACGCAGTATTTT.

The chain employs TRBV24-1 and TRBJ1-2; 10 nucleotides align to TRBD1. CDR1 is KGHDR, CDR2 SFDVKD, per germline. The CDR3 totals 16 residues. J was trimmed by 4 bases and V by 3 bases; bases with no gene match: 7. As DNA, the CDR3 is TGTGCCACCAGTGATACCCCGGGACAGGGGACCTATGGCTACACCTTC. Amino acid sequence: CATSDTPGQGTYGYTF.

At least ten counts were recorded for this clonotype. CDR3 sequence (DNA): TGCAGCGGGCGCAGAGATACGCAGTATTTT. Residues: CSGRRDTQYF. The chain has TRBV29-1 and TRBJ2-3; D gene unclear. This CDR3 is built from 10 residues. CDR1 is SQVTM and CDR2 is ANQGSEA in the germline V gene. Deletions cut 7 bases from V and 5 bases from J, with 7 bases between.

This CDR3 reads CASSWDRVSEQYF. CDR3 DNA: TGTGCCAGCAGCTGGGACAGGGTAAGCGAGCAGTACTTC. V and J are TRBV5-6 and TRBJ2-7; 9 nucleotides agree with TRBD1. Germline CDR1 reads SGHDT; CDR2 reads YYEEEE. The CDR3 totals 13 residues. V lost 3 bases and J lost 6; bases outside the gene matches: 4.

This chain joins TRBV4-2 and TRBJ2-5; 14 nucleotides align to TRBD2. The CDR3 has 16 residues. V gave up 3 bases and J gave up 5 bases; unmatched junction bases: 5. Germline assignment: CDR1 LGHNA and CDR2 YNFKEQ. The CDR3 is CASSQTSGGAWETQYF. CDR3 DNA: TGTGCCAGCAGCCAGACTAGCGGGGGGGCTTGGGAGACCCAGTACTTC.

The rearrangement joins TRBV28 to TRBJ1-6, with 8 bases that match TRBD1. The CDR3 runs to 14 residues. Germline CDR1 reads MDHEN; CDR2 reads SYDVKM. Trimming at V came to 5 bases and at J to 10 bases, leaving 7 bases not matched to a gene. The CDR3 coding sequence is TGTGCCAGCAGTCCTCGGACAGGGCTGTCACCCCTCCACTTT. Translation: CASSPRTGLSPLHF.

The chain is built from TRBV12-3 or TRBV12-4 and TRBJ1-5; D not certain. The germline V and J ends were trimmed by 2 bases and 6 bases, with 20 bases remaining between them. This CDR3 comprises 17 residues. CDR3: CASSLTGDGQKIQPQHF. In nucleotides, the CDR3 is TGTGCCAGCAGTTTAACGGGCGATGGTCAAAAAATTCAGCCCCAGCATTTT.

This clonotype was seen a few times. The gene calls are TRBV19 and TRBJ2-7; maybe TRBD1 (6 bases). Between the trimmed V and J ends, which lost 5 bases and 0 bases, there was a span of 17 bases. Germline lookup yields CDR1 LNHDA and CDR2 SQIVND (reference sequence). This CDR3 region has 16 residues. The CDR3 is CASSSRNRDPSYEQYF. The CDR3 region has the DNA TGTGCCAGTAGTTCCAGAAACAGGGATCCCTCCTACGAGCAGTACTTC.

This clonotype was seen only a few times. At one boundary the junction diverges from the germline segment, which might be a read error. This CDR3 is CASSPRMIGDTIYF. The CDR3 DNA reads TGTGCCAGTAGTCCGCGGATGATTGGAGACACCATATATTTT. The chain links TRBV19 to TRBJ1-3, with D hard to call. Per the germline V gene, CDR1 is LNHDA and CDR2 is SQIVND (reference sequence). CDR3 size: 14 residues. The whole variable domain, remainder taken from reference TRBV19 and TRBJ1-3, is DGGITQSPKYLFRKEGQNVTLSCEQNLNHDAMYWYRQDPGQGLRLIYYSQIVNDFQKGDIAEGYSVSREKKESFPLTVTSAQKNPTAFYLCASSPRMIGDTIYFGEGSWLTVV.

The chain couples TRBV20-1 to TRBJ2-3; D gene uncertain. This CDR3 is built from 12 residues. The germline CDR1 and CDR2 sequences are DFQATT and SNEGSKA (reference sequence). Trimming shortened V by 6 bases and J by 6 bases, and 13 bases separated the two germline ends. The CDR3 DNA follows: TGCAGTGCCCGAAGTAGGATGGATACGCAGTATTTT. Translation: CSARSRMDTQYF.